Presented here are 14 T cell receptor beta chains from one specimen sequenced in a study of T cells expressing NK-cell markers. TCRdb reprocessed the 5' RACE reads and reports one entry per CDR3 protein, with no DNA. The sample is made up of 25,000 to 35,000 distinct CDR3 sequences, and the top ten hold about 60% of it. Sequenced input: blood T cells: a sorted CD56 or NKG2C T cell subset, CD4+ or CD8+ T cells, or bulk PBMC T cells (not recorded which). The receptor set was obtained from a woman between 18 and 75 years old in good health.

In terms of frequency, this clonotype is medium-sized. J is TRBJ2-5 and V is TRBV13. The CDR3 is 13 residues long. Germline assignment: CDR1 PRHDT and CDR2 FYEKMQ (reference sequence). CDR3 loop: CASSLYSQETQYF.

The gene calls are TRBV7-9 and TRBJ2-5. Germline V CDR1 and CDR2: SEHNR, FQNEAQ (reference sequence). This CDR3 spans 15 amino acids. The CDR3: CASSLVFDLVETQYF.

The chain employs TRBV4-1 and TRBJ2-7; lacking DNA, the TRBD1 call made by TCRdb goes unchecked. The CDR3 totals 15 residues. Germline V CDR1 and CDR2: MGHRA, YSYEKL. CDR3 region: CASSQIVTGGYEQYF.

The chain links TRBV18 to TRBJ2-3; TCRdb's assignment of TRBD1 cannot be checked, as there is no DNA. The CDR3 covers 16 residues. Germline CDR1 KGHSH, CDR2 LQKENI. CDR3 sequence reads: CASSPVRDLVADTQYF. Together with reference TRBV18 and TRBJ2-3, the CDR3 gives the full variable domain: NAGVMQNPRHLVRRRGQEARLRCSPMKGHSHVYWYRQLPEEGLKFMVYLQKENIIDESGMPKERFSAEFPKEGPSILRIQQVVRGDSAAYFCASSPVRDLVADTQYFGPGTRLTVL.

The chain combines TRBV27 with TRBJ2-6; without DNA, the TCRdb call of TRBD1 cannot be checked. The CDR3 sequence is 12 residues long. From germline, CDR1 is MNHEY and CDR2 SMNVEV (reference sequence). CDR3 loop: CASKTGVDVLTF.

CDR3: CASRPTRTRSLGIAKNIQYF. This chain connects TRBV12-3 or TRBV12-4 to TRBJ2-4; TCRdb's D gene call, TRBD1, goes unchecked for lack of DNA. The CDR3 consists of 20 residues.

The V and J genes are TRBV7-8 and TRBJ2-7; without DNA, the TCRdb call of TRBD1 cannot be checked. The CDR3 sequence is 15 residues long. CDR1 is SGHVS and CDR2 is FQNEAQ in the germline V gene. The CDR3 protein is CASSSTGGFYYEQYF.

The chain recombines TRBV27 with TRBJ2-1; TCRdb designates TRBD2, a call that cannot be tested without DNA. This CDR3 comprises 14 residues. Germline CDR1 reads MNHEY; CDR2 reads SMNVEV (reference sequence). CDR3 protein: CASSQRGLVPEQFF.

CDR3 sequence reads: CASSQGGGAAGANVLTF. The V and J genes are TRBV3-1 and TRBJ2-6; TCRdb's D gene call, TRBD1, goes unchecked for lack of DNA. The CDR3 extends over 17 amino acids. Per germline, CDR1 LGHDT and CDR2 YNNKEL (reference sequence).

This CDR3 is CASSEVGGGNQPQHF. V is TRBV2 and J is TRBJ1-5. The germline V gene encodes CDR1 SNHLY and CDR2 FYNNEI. The CDR3 is 15 amino acids.

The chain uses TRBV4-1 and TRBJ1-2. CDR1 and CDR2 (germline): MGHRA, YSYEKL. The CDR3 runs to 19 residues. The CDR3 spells CASSHPIGGAQFANYGYTF.

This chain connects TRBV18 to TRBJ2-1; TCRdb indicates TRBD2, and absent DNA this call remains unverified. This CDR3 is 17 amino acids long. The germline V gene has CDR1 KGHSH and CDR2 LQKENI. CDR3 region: CASSPPSGESSYNEQFF.

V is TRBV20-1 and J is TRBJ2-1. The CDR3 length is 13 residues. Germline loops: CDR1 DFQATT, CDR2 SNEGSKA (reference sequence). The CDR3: CSGQLVSYNEQFF.

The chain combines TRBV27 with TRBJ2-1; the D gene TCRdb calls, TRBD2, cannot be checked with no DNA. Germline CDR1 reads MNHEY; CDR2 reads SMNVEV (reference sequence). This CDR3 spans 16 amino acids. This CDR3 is CASSVLAGRPYNEQFF.